This T cell receptor (beta chain) stems from a study of graft-versus-host responses after intestinal transplantation. Study information: All of the recipients had induction that used anti-thymocyte globulin, then tacrolimus and steroids for around three years.

Clones were sequenced by immunoSEQ multiplex PCR, and TCRdb holds only the in-frame ones, with some missing. Altogether about 100,000 clones are present, more than 75% being singletons, with the ten largest covering over 0.95%. This CDR3 is 17 amino acids long. Germline V CDR1 and CDR2: LNHDA, SQIVND (reference sequence). V gave up 4 bases and J gave up 0 bases, with 16 bases separating them. This clone was detected a few times. Its specificity is not known. Sequences were derived from unstimulated CD4+ T cells sorted from spleen or lymph node cells, sampled before transplant. The chain uses TRBV19 and TRBJ1-3, with a possible D match to TRBD1 (6 bases). The clonotype was recovered from a human donor who was the organ donor for an intestinal transplant. CDR3 in amino acids: CASSKGQGPFSGNTIYF. The DNA for the CDR3 is TGTGCCAGTAGTAAGGGGCAGGGGCCTTTCTCTGGAAACACCATATATTTT.